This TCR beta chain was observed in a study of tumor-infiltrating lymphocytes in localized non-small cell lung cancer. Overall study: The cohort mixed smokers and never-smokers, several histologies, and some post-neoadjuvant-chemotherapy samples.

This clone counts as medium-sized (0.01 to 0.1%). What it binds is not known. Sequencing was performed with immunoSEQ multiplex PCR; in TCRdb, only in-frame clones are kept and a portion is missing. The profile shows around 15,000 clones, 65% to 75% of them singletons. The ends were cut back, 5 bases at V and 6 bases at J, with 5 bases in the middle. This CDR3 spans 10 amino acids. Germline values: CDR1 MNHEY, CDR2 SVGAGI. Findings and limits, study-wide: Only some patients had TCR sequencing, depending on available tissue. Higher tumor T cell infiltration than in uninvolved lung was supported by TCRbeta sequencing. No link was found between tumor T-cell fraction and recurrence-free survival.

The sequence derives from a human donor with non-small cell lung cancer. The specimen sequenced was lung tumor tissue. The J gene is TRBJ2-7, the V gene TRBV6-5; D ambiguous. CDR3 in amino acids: CASSPREQYF. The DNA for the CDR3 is TGTGCCAGCAGTCCCCGCGAGCAGTACTTC.